Included here is one TCR beta chain sequence, with context. Its specificity is not known. This entry comes from a study of response to subunit inactivated influenza vaccine. Study-wide results and limits: Authors suggested few new T cells are recruited by each seasonal influenza vaccination.

CDR3 length equals 12 residues. The V gene's germline CDR1 is GTSNPN and CDR2 SVGIG (reference sequence). V was shortened by 1 base and J by 6 bases, with 8 bases between the two germline ends. TCRdb reprocessed the RT-PCR reads with MiXCR, giving one entry per CDR3 protein. In the table there are 400,000 to 650,000 distinct CDR3 sequences, under 8.5% of which are singletons. The V call is TRBV30, the J call TRBJ2-3; no clear D. The sequenced sample was PBMCs from blood, obtained approximately 25 months after vaccination. This TCR was recovered from a man aged 50 to 75 who received an inactivated influenza vaccine. CDR3 sequence: CAWSAMGDTQYF. Written as DNA, the CDR3 is TGTGCCTGGAGTGCAATGGGGGATACGCAGTATTTT.